These T cell receptor beta chains were read from a single sample in a study of blood T cell repertoires in COVID-19. Clones were read by immunoSEQ multiplex PCR, and TCRdb kept only the in-frame ones, dropping some. The table records approximately 200,000 clones, around 79% of them present only once. Sequencing was carried out using peripheral blood. The receptor set was obtained from a woman aged 50 to 65 with acute or convalescent COVID-19. CDR3s include the opening cysteine and the closing phenylalanine or tryptophan. Fields, in order: CDR3 length, V gene, J gene, clone size, D gene, CDR3 DNA, CDR3 protein. A D gene is named only where the DNA matches it firmly. Some rows have no size entry. The others give once, few or many, or a class for an expanded clone.

16	TRBV7-8	TRBJ2-5	.	.	TGTGCCAGCAGCTTAGGGGCGGGCTGGGACCAAGAGACCCAGTACTTC	CASSLGAGWDQETQYF
14	TRBV4-1	TRBJ2-1	.	.	TGCGCCAGCAGGTCCCCCATATCGGACAATGAGCAGTTCTTC	CASRSPISDNEQFF
17	TRBV15	TRBJ1-4	.	.	TGTGCCACCAGCACGAGTGAGAGGGTTTTGACTAATGAAAAACTGTTTTTT	CATSTSERVLTNEKLFF
13	TRBV3-1/TRBV3-2	TRBJ2-5	.	.	TGTGCCAGCGCACCGTGGGGAGGAGAGACCCAGTACTTC	CASAPWGGETQYF
17	TRBV27	TRBJ2-2	.	.	TGTGCCAGCAGTGCTCTCGGGGTAGGGTGGGGCACCGGGGAGCTGTTTTTT	CASSALGVGWGTGELFF
15	TRBV6-1	TRBJ2-5	.	TRBD2	TGTGCCAGCAGTGAAGGAGGCGGGGGGCGGTTCTCCCAGTACTTC	CASSEGGGGRFSQYF
15	TRBV13	TRBJ1-3	.	.	TGTGCCAGCAGCTTCTCCACAGGGCGTGGAAACACCATATATTTT	CASSFSTGRGNTIYF
15	TRBV19	TRBJ2-7	.	TRBD1	TGTGCCAGTAGTGCCGGACAGGGCGGCGGCTACGAGCAGTACTTC	CASSAGQGGGYEQYF
15	TRBV7-6	TRBJ2-3	.	.	TGTGCCAGCAGCTCCTCGGGACTCTACACAGATACGCAGTATTTT	CASSSSGLYTDTQYF
15	TRBV19	TRBJ1-3	.	TRBD1	TGTGCCAGTAGTATCGACAGGGTCGAGAGAAACACCATATATTTT	CASSIDRVERNTIYF
13	TRBV12-3/TRBV12-4	TRBJ1-1	.	.	TGTGCCAGCGGAAGCAGGGAGAACACTGAAGCTTTCTTT	CASGSRENTEAFF
12	TRBV7-6	TRBJ2-5	.	.	TGTGCCAGCAGTCCAGGGGTCGAGACCCAGTACTTC	CASSPGVETQYF
13	TRBV5-1	TRBJ2-5	.	TRBD1	TGCGCCAGCAGCTGGACAGGGTTAGAGACCCAGTACTTC	CASSWTGLETQYF
15	TRBV5-5	TRBJ2-7	few	TRBD1	TGTGCCAGCAGCTTGAGGGACAGGGGGCGCTACGAGCAGTACTTC	CASSLRDRGRYEQYF
13	TRBV28	TRBJ2-2	.	.	TGTGCCAGCAGTTTAACAAACACCGGGGAGCTGTTTTTT	CASSLTNTGELFF
12	TRBV27	TRBJ2-3	.	.	TGTGCCAGCAGTTTTGGCTCCACGACGCAGTATTTT	CASSFGSTTQYF
15	TRBV2	TRBJ2-5	.	.	TGTGCCAGCAGTGTTAACAGGGCCGTAGGGGAGACCCAGTACTTC	CASSVNRAVGETQYF
15	TRBV5-1	TRBJ1-4	.	.	TGCGCCAGCAGCTTGGAGGCAGGAAGTAATGAAAAACTGTTTTTT	CASSLEAGSNEKLFF
16	TRBV11-2	TRBJ2-7	.	.	TGTGCCAGCAGCTTAGGGGGTAGCGGTAGAAAGTACGAGCAGTACTTC	CASSLGGSGRKYEQYF
14	TRBV24-1	TRBJ1-5	.	.	TGTGCCACCAGGGGGCAGGGGATTGATCAGCCCCAGCATTTT	CATRGQGIDQPQHF
14	TRBV30	TRBJ1-2	once	.	TGTGCCTGGAGTTCTGGGCCGTGGCGGGATGGCTACACCTTC	CAWSSGPWRDGYTF
15	TRBV5-4	TRBJ1-3	.	.	TGTGCCAGCAGCTTCCAGGGCGTCTCTGGAAACACCATATATTTT	CASSFQGVSGNTIYF
13	TRBV19	TRBJ1-5	.	.	TGTGCCAGTAGGACAGGAAACAATCAGCCCCAGCATTTT	CASRTGNNQPQHF
15	TRBV18	TRBJ2-7	.	.	TGTGCCAGCTCACCAGGGCAGGGGAGACCCTACGAGCAGTACTTC	CASSPGQGRPYEQYF
12	TRBV25-1	TRBJ1-2	.	.	TGTGCCAGCAGCCAGGGGCTCTATGGCTACACCTTC	CASSQGLYGYTF
15	TRBV6-6	TRBJ2-7	few	.	TGTGCCAGCAGTTCCCAGCCAGGGGCGGGCTACGAGCAGTACTTC	CASSSQPGAGYEQYF
16	TRBV5-6	TRBJ2-2	.	TRBD1	TGTGCCAGCAGCTCTATGGGACAGGGAAACACCGGGGAGCTGTTTTTT	CASSSMGQGNTGELFF
14	TRBV7-9	TRBJ2-1	.	TRBD2	TGTGCCAGCAGCTTAACTAGCGGGAGACATGAGCAGTTCTTC	CASSLTSGRHEQFF
14	TRBV19	TRBJ1-1	.	.	TGTGCCAGTAGTCCCCGGGACACGAACACTGAAGCTTTCTTT	CASSPRDTNTEAFF
15	TRBV18	TRBJ1-1	.	TRBD1	TGTGCCAGCTCACCAGCCGGACAGGCGAACACTGAAGCTTTCTTT	CASSPAGQANTEAFF
13	TRBV12-3/TRBV12-4	TRBJ1-3	.	.	TGTGCCAGCAGTTTAGGGCTCGGGAACACCATATATTTT	CASSLGLGNTIYF